Listed here are 26 T cell receptor beta chains from one sample, sequenced in a study of cytomegalovirus exposure and HLA in healthy donors. This PCR relied on a set of 60 Vbeta primers and 13 Jbeta primers. The assay was immunoSEQ multiplex PCR, and TCRdb's table has in-frame clones only and misses some. The sample includes 190,000 or so clones, about 79% of them seen just once. Sequencing was done on a sample of PBMCs. Source of these receptors: a boy aged 2 to 10 in good health and CMV-seronegative.

J is TRBJ1-6 and V is TRBV5-6; D is perhaps TRBD1 (6 bases). This CDR3 is built from 17 residues. Germline V CDR1 and CDR2: SGHDT, YYEEEE. V was trimmed by 3 bases and J by 6 bases, leaving 19 bases between them. In DNA, the CDR3 is TGTGCCAGCAGCTCTCAGTCCAATACAGGGTTTAATTCACCCCTCCACTTT. Its translation is CASSSQSNTGFNSPLHF. Full variable domain (rest looked up from reference TRBV5-6 and TRBJ1-6): DAGVTQSPTHLIKTRGQQVTLRCSPKSGHDTVSWYQQALGQGPQFIFQYYEEEERQRGNFPDRFSGHQFPNYSSELNVNALLLGDSALYLCASSSQSNTGFNSPLHFGNGTRLTVT.

This clone was counted a few times. This rearrangement joins TRBV2 to TRBJ2-6, with D unresolved. The length of the CDR3 is 15 residues. CDR1 and CDR2 (germline): SNHLY, FYNNEI. Trimming took 5 bases from V and 0 from J, leaving 8 bases between them. In DNA form, the CDR3 reads TGTGCCAGCAGTCCTCTGAGCTCTGGGGCCAACGTCCTGACTTTC. Translated, it gives CASSPLSSGANVLTF. The full variable domain, in which reference TRBV2 and TRBJ2-6 provide the parts outside the CDR3, is EPEVTQTPSHQVTQMGQEVILRCVPISNHLYFYWYRQILGQKVEFLVSFYNNEISEKSEIFDDQFSVERPDGSNFTLKIRSTKLEDSAMYFCASSPLSSGANVLTFGAGSRLTVL.

The J gene is TRBJ2-7, the V gene TRBV6-1; a possible D gene is TRBD2 (6 bases). The CDR3 runs 13 residues. Deletions cut 8 bases from V and 0 bases from J, with 11 bases between. Germline V lookup: CDR1 MNHNS, CDR2 SASEGT. The CDR3 protein is CASSRGYSYEQYF. The CDR3 DNA follows: TGTGCCAGCTCTCGGGGGTACTCCTACGAGCAGTACTTC.

The chain recombines TRBV6-5 with TRBJ1-1; no firm D call. Trimming pared 3 bases from V and 5 bases from J, leaving 10 bases between. CDR3 length: 13 amino acids. Per germline, CDR1 MNHEY and CDR2 SVGAGI. In nucleotides, the CDR3 is TGTGCCAGCAGTTATCAGCGGTGGACTGAAGCTTTCTTT. Its protein product is CASSYQRWTEAFF.

This clone has only one observation. The chain joins TRBV14 to TRBJ2-1; D possibly corresponds to TRBD2 (5 bases). Germline V gives CDR1 SGHDN, CDR2 FVKESK. V was pared by 1 base and J by 0 bases, with 19 bases between. CDR3 length equals 19 residues. This chain's CDR3 is CASSQGLLARPSSYNEQFF. CDR3 coding DNA: TGTGCCAGCAGCCAAGGTCTCCTAGCAAGGCCGAGCTCCTACAATGAGCAGTTCTTC. The complete variable domain, with remaining parts taken from reference TRBV14 and TRBJ2-1, reads EAGVTQFPSHSVIEKGQTVTLRCDPISGHDNLYWYRRVMGKEIKFLLHFVKESKQDESGMPNNRFLAERTGGTYSTLKVQPAELEDSGVYFCASSQGLLARPSSYNEQFFGPGTRLTVL.

The V and J genes are TRBV2 and TRBJ1-5; D possibly corresponds to TRBD1 (6 bases). The CDR3 has 17 residues. The V gene's germline CDR1 is SNHLY and CDR2 FYNNEI. Between the trimmed V and J ends, which lost 2 bases and 3 bases, there was a span of 17 bases. In DNA, the CDR3 is TGTGCCAGCAGTGAATTCCGGACAGTTACTTCCAATCAGCCCCAGCATTTT. It encodes CASSEFRTVTSNQPQHF.

The CDR3 nucleotides read TGCGCCAGCAGCCAAGCGACGGGTAATTATGGCTACACCTTC. This codes for CASSQATGNYGYTF. The V gene is TRBV4-1, the J gene TRBJ1-2; D unclear. This CDR3 is 14 amino acids long. V was shortened by 1 base and J by 5 bases, with 11 bases between the two germline ends. Germline assignment: CDR1 MGHRA and CDR2 YSYEKL.

The chain combines TRBV9 with TRBJ2-1, with 11 bases that match TRBD2. V shed 4 bases and J 11 bases; nucleotides not matched to a gene: 5. The CDR3 is 13 amino acids. The V gene's germline CDR1 is SGDLS and CDR2 YYNGEE. CDR3 region: CASSSTSGGQQFF. The DNA for the CDR3 is TGTGCCAGCAGCAGCACTAGCGGGGGCCAGCAGTTCTTC.

The chain is built from TRBV11-2 and TRBJ2-7; no clear D. Germline CDR1 and CDR2: SGHAT and FQNNGV. V lost 2 bases and J lost 3, with 8 bases in between. This CDR3 is 13 amino acids long. The CDR3 DNA follows: TGTGCCAGCAGCTTATCCGACAACTACGAGCAGTACTTC. Its translation: CASSLSDNYEQYF.

The chain carries TRBV11-2 and TRBJ2-7; 13 nucleotides line up with TRBD2. CDR3 length: 16 amino acids. Unmatched junction bases numbered 8, after V lost 5 bases and J lost 4 bases. Germline V gives CDR1 SGHAT, CDR2 FQNNGV. The CDR3, as DNA: TGTGCCAGCAGCCCCGTTAGGACTAGCGGGGGATACGAGCAGTACTTC. Protein: CASSPVRTSGGYEQYF.

This clone turned up a few times. This sequence joins TRBV19 and TRBJ1-4; 7 bases map to TRBD1. This CDR3 has 13 residues. Germline V CDR1 and CDR2: LNHDA, SQIVND (reference sequence). V gave up 6 bases and J gave up 8 bases; unmatched junction bases: 6. DNA of the CDR3: TGTGCCAGTAGGACAGGGTCAGAGGAAAAACTGTTTTTT. The encoded protein is CASRTGSEEKLFF.

The J gene is TRBJ1-6, the V gene TRBV27, with D unclear. Germline CDR1 is MNHEY and CDR2 is SMNVEV (reference sequence). The CDR3 consists of 14 residues. Trimming took off 8 bases at V and 10 bases at J, with 18 bases between the two ends. The CDR3 DNA reads as TGTGCCAGCGGTGCTTTACGGGAAGGGTCACCCCTCCACTTT. Its protein product is CASGALREGSPLHF.

The chain recombines TRBV9 with TRBJ1-4; maybe TRBD1 (6 bases). Germline V lookup: CDR1 SGDLS, CDR2 YYNGEE. The CDR3 has 16 amino acids. V was clipped by 3 bases and J by 4 bases, with 16 bases between them. The CDR3: CASSEGGGFGNEKLFF. The CDR3 DNA reads TGTGCCAGCAGCGAGGGAGGGGGTTTCGGTAATGAAAAACTGTTTTTT.

The rearrangement links TRBV6-5 to TRBJ2-2; 9 positions match TRBD1. This CDR3 comprises 14 residues. V lost 6 bases and J lost 5; bases outside the gene matches: 4. Germline V gene lookup returns CDR1 MNHEY and CDR2 SVGAGI. CDR3: CASRRDRDTGELFF. CDR3 nucleotides: TGTGCCAGCAGACGGGACAGGGATACCGGGGAGCTGTTTTTT.

V is TRBV10-3 and J is TRBJ1-5; TRBD1 matches at 7 bases. J lost 2 bases, V lost 2 bases, and 18 bases had no gene match. CDR1 ENHRY and CDR2 SYGVKD come from the germline V gene. The CDR3 is made up of 20 amino acids. The DNA for the CDR3 is TGTGCCATCAGTGAGAAATCCGGGACAGTACGACGCGAGGGCAATCAGCCCCAGCATTTT. It yields the protein CAISEKSGTVRREGNQPQHF.

The gene calls are TRBV11-2 and TRBJ2-7; D is unresolved. The V gene lost 1 base and the J gene lost 2 bases, with 15 bases spanning the gap. The length of the CDR3 is 16 residues. Germline V gives CDR1 SGHAT, CDR2 FQNNGV. The CDR3 coding sequence is TGTGCCAGCAGCTTAGGATCATCCGGGTCCGCCTACGAGCAGTACTTC. It yields the protein CASSLGSSGSAYEQYF.

This rearrangement joins TRBV7-9 to TRBJ1-4; D is unclear. The ends were cut back, 4 bases at V and 3 bases at J, with 12 bases in the middle. CDR1 is SEHNR, CDR2 FQNEAQ, per germline (reference sequence). The CDR3 has 15 amino acids. This chain's CDR3 is CASSSTVVSNEKLFF. In nucleotides, the CDR3 is TGTGCCAGCAGCTCCACGGTTGTATCTAATGAAAAACTGTTTTTT. The full variable domain, with the rest looked up from reference TRBV7-9 and TRBJ1-4, is DTGVSQNPRHKITKRGQNVTFRCDPISEHNRLYWYRQTLGQGPEFLTYFQNEAQLEKSRLLSDRFSAERPKGSFSTLEIQRTEQGDSAMYLCASSSTVVSNEKLFFGSGTQLSVL.

This clone appeared once. This sequence joins TRBV7-2 and TRBJ2-1; D is ambiguous. Trimming left V 9 bases short and J 5 bases short, with 14 bases between. The CDR3 totals 13 residues. From germline, CDR1 is SGHTA and CDR2 FQGNSA. CDR3 sequence: CASGDNVDNEQFF. For the CDR3, the DNA is TGTGCCAGTGGTGACAATGTGGACAATGAGCAGTTCTTC.

The chain joins TRBV23-1 to TRBJ1-2, with TRBD1 as a possible D gene (5 bases). TRBV23-1 is an ORF, and what it does is uncertain. Trimming stripped 7 bases from V and 8 bases from J, with 11 bases between. The CDR3 is 11 amino acids. CDR3 nucleotides: TGCGCCAGCACCCGGGGGGACGGCTACACCTTC. This codes for CASTRGDGYTF.

The chain carries TRBV19 and TRBJ2-2; TRBD2 matches at 8 bases. The junction had 4 bases not matched to a gene; V was cut back by 3 bases and J by 4 bases. The germline V gene encodes CDR1 LNHDA and CDR2 SQIVND (reference sequence). The CDR3 covers 15 residues. The CDR3 reads CASSMRGAVTGELFF. In DNA, the CDR3 is TGTGCCAGTAGTATGCGGGGGGCCGTCACCGGGGAGCTGTTTTTT.

This sequence joins TRBV13 and TRBJ1-3, with D unclear. The CDR3 runs 14 residues. Germline assignment: CDR1 PRHDT and CDR2 FYEKMQ (reference sequence). V was trimmed by 5 bases and J by 0 bases, leaving 8 bases between them. The CDR3 reads CASSPTASGNTIYF. Written as DNA, the CDR3 is TGTGCCAGCAGCCCTACAGCCTCTGGAAACACCATATATTTT.

The CDR3 here is CSVGGLGRFLNTEAFF. The CDR3 bases are TGCAGCGTTGGTGGTTTGGGCAGGTTTTTGAACACTGAAGCTTTCTTT. The chain has TRBV29-1 and TRBJ1-1; D remains unclear. Trimming left V 4 bases short and J 0 bases short, with 18 bases between. This CDR3 contains 16 residues. Germline values: CDR1 SQVTM, CDR2 ANQGSEA.

There are a few counts of this clone. The chain recombines TRBV6-7 with TRBJ1-2; D unresolved. TRBV6-7 falls under the ORF class, with uncertain function. CDR3 size: 18 residues. V was pared by 0 bases and J by 0 bases, with 17 bases between. DNA of the CDR3: TGTGCCAGCAGTTACTCGAGGGTACGTAAGACCTCTAACTATGGCTACACCTTC. This encodes CASSYSRVRKTSNYGYTF.

The chain combines TRBV2 with TRBJ2-7; D remains ambiguous. The V gene lost 8 bases and the J gene lost 4 bases, with 9 bases spanning the gap. Germline-derived CDR1 and CDR2 are SNHLY and FYNNEI. The CDR3 consists of 11 residues. CDR3 in DNA: TGTGCCAGCTCCCTAGAATACGAGCAGTACTTC. It is translated as CASSLEYEQYF.

The chain has TRBV9 and TRBJ2-3, with TRBD2 identical over 9 bases. V was pared by 4 bases and J by 4 bases, with 10 bases of the junction left unmatched. CDR1 and CDR2 from the germline V gene are SGDLS and YYNGEE. This CDR3 has 16 amino acids. The CDR3 DNA reads TGTGCCAGCAGCCCACCGGGACTAGCCCTTCCAGATACGCAGTATTTT. Translating gives CASSPPGLALPDTQYF.

This clone appeared a few times. This chain uses TRBV5-1 with TRBJ2-7; 10 bases agree with TRBD2. The trim removed 4 bases at V and 2 bases at J, leaving 9 bases unmatched. Germline assignment: CDR1 SGHRS and CDR2 YFSETQ. The CDR3 length is 16 residues. CDR3 DNA: TGCGCCAGCAGCCTAATAGCGGGGGGAAAGCCCTACGAGCAGTACTTC. Protein sequence: CASSLIAGGKPYEQYF.